This T cell receptor (beta chain) was identified in a study of blood T cell repertoires in COVID-19. Germline CDR1 SGHRS, CDR2 YFSETQ. The CDR3 totals 17 residues. With V trimmed by 0 bases and J by 0 bases, 3 bases remained unmatched. In the source study's methods: Reference gene primer amplification yielded estimated nucleated cell counts. Assay: immunoSEQ multiplex PCR; the TCRdb copy retains only in-frame clones and omits some. V and J calls and clone size are those listed in that table; D and trimming were worked out from the DNA. The top ten hold 7.5% to 9.5% of the sample, which has some 90,000 clones, 89% seen once.

The sample was peripheral blood. This chain joins TRBV5-1 and TRBJ1-1, with 12 bases matching TRBD1. The clonotype originates from a man in his forties or fifties with acute or convalescent COVID-19. In DNA, the CDR3 is TGCGCCAGCAGCTTGGGGGACAGGGGGCGGATGAACACTGAAGCTTTCTTT. Its protein product is CASSLGDRGRMNTEAFF.